These 30 T cell receptor beta chains were sequenced from one sample in a study of blood T cell repertoires in COVID-19. Assay: immunoSEQ multiplex PCR; the TCRdb copy retains only in-frame clones and omits some. The data contain about 110,000 clones, 70% to 85% of them singletons. The specimen sequenced was peripheral blood. These receptor sequences come from a woman aged 40 to 50 with acute or convalescent COVID-19.

The chain joins TRBV5-4 to TRBJ1-2, with 7 bases matching TRBD1. Germline CDR1 and CDR2: SGHNT and YYREEE (reference sequence). Trimming took 2 bases from V and 7 from J; bases not matched to a gene: 14. There are 16 residues in the CDR3. CDR3 sequence (DNA): TGTGCCAGCAGCTTCGGGACCGACAGGGTGAAGGGTGGCTACACCTTC. It is translated as CASSFGTDRVKGGYTF.

The chain's CDR3 is CASSVATSGEHGELFF. The CDR3 bases are TGTGCCAGCAGCGTAGCCACTAGCGGGGAGCACGGGGAGCTGTTTTTT. The J gene is TRBJ2-2, the V gene TRBV9, with 10 bases lining up with TRBD2. CDR1 SGDLS and CDR2 YYNGEE come from the germline V gene. J gave up 7 bases and V 0 bases, and 6 bases lay outside the gene matches. The CDR3 spans 16 residues.

This sequence joins TRBV19 and TRBJ1-5; D call uncertain. The CDR3 sequence is 15 residues long. CDR1 is LNHDA, CDR2 SQIVND, per germline (reference sequence). The ends were cut back, 5 bases at V and 2 bases at J, with 13 bases in the middle. CDR3 protein: CASSPRDGRNQPQHF. CDR3 bases: TGTGCCAGTAGTCCCCGAGATGGGCGCAATCAGCCCCAGCATTTT. The whole variable domain, remainder taken from reference TRBV19 and TRBJ1-5, is DGGITQSPKYLFRKEGQNVTLSCEQNLNHDAMYWYRQDPGQGLRLIYYSQIVNDFQKGDIAEGYSVSREKKESFPLTVTSAQKNPTAFYLCASSPRDGRNQPQHFGDGTRLSIL.

The rearrangement links TRBV19 to TRBJ1-1; 8 nucleotides line up with TRBD1. With V trimmed by 10 bases and J by 6 bases, 7 bases remained unmatched. CDR3 length equals 12 residues. The V gene's germline CDR1 is LNHDA and CDR2 SQIVND (reference sequence). The CDR3 sequence is CATTDRVAEAFF. The DNA of the CDR3 is TGTGCCACGACGGACAGGGTGGCTGAAGCTTTCTTT.

V and J are TRBV3-1 (or the pseudogene TRBV3-2) and TRBJ2-5, with no clear D. Germline assignment: CDR1 LGHDT and CDR2 YNNKEL (reference sequence). The length of the CDR3 is 14 residues. The V end was cut by 4 bases, the J end by 1 base, with 10 bases between. CDR3 protein: CASSLRVSQETQYF. DNA for the CDR3: TGTGCCAGCAGCCTCCGGGTTTCCCAAGAGACCCAGTACTTC.

The chain employs TRBV7-2 and TRBJ1-3; TRBD1 is a possible D gene (5 bases). Trimming removed 1 base at V and 4 bases at J, with 14 bases between. Per the germline V gene, CDR1 is SGHTA and CDR2 is FQGNSA. The CDR3 totals 16 residues. CDR3 DNA sequence: TGTGCCAGCAGCTTAGATTCCGGGGCGGGAGGAAACACCATATATTTT. It codes for CASSLDSGAGGNTIYF.

The rearrangement uses TRBV11-2 and TRBJ1-4; 9 nucleotides align to TRBD1. Unmatched junction bases numbered 5, after V lost 5 bases and J lost 7 bases. The V gene's germline CDR1 is SGHAT and CDR2 FQNNGV. The CDR3 has 14 amino acids. The CDR3 sequence: CASSQQGAGEKLFF. The DNA of the CDR3 is TGTGCCAGCAGCCAACAGGGGGCGGGTGAAAAACTGTTTTTT.

This clone occurred once. This rearrangement joins TRBV5-4 to TRBJ1-5; D remains unclear. Trimming removed 4 bases from V and 4 bases from J, with 12 bases in between. The CDR3 has 14 amino acids. The germline V gene has CDR1 SGHNT and CDR2 YYREEE (reference sequence). The CDR3 loop is CASSDPTENQPQHF. Here the CDR3 DNA reads TGTGCCAGCAGCGACCCGACGGAGAATCAGCCCCAGCATTTT. The entire variable domain, with the rest obtained from reference TRBV5-4 and TRBJ1-5, is as follows: ETGVTQSPTHLIKTRGQQVTLRCSSQSGHNTVSWYQQALGQGPQFIFQYYREEENGRGNFPPRFSGLQFPNYSSELNVNALELDDSALYLCASSDPTENQPQHFGDGTRLSIL.

The chain couples TRBV7-9 to TRBJ2-5; 11 bases line up with TRBD2. The CDR3 length is 17 residues. Germline CDR1 and CDR2: SEHNR and FQNEAQ (reference sequence). V was pared by 2 bases and J by 4 bases, with 9 bases of the junction left unmatched. For the CDR3, the DNA is TGTGCCAGCAGCTTAACTAGCGGGGGAACTAGAGGAGAGACCCAGTACTTC. It translates to CASSLTSGGTRGETQYF.

The chain has TRBV9 and TRBJ2-7; 8 bases map to TRBD1. The CDR3 consists of 15 residues. Losses at the gene ends were 0 bases for V and 3 bases for J; bases not matched to a gene: 5. Germline CDR1 and CDR2: SGDLS and YYNGEE. CDR3 sequence: CASSVGGQGHYEQYF. The DNA for the CDR3 is TGTGCCAGCAGCGTAGGCGGACAGGGCCACTACGAGCAGTACTTC.

This clone was found a few times. The rearrangement uses TRBV19 and TRBJ2-1, with 14 bases fitting TRBD2. The germline gives CDR1 LNHDA, CDR2 SQIVND (reference sequence). The CDR3 is 16 residues long. The J segment lost 6 bases and the V segment lost 6 bases, leaving 7 bases of the junction unmatched. The CDR3 spells CASRPRTSGGPNEQFF. The CDR3 nucleotides read TGTGCCAGTAGACCCAGGACTAGCGGGGGGCCCAATGAGCAGTTCTTC.

This clone was picked up a small number of times. The rearrangement joins TRBV29-1 to TRBJ2-7; 11 bases are shared with TRBD1. Germline V lookup: CDR1 SQVTM, CDR2 ANQGSEA. V was pared by 5 bases and J by 2 bases, with 11 bases of the junction left unmatched. The CDR3 is 16 amino acids. The CDR3 protein is CSVPKGTGQGAYEQYF. CDR3 DNA sequence: TGCAGCGTTCCCAAGGGGACGGGACAGGGGGCCTACGAGCAGTACTTC.

The V gene is TRBV18, the J gene TRBJ2-3, with D perhaps matching TRBD2 (6 bases). CDR1 KGHSH and CDR2 LQKENI come from the germline V gene. This CDR3 spans 12 amino acids. The V and J ends lost 5 bases and 14 bases respectively, with 17 bases between them. The CDR3 coding sequence is TGTGCCAGCTCAGGGGACTCCCAAGAAGTGTATTTT. It translates to CASSGDSQEVYF.

The chain links TRBV3-1 (or the pseudogene TRBV3-2) to TRBJ1-6; D unclear. The length of the CDR3 is 12 residues. V was clipped by 5 bases and J by 8 bases, with 7 bases between them. CDR1 is LGHDT and CDR2 is YNNKEL in the germline V gene (reference sequence). This CDR3 is CASSARDSPLHF. In DNA form, the CDR3 reads TGTGCCAGCAGCGCGAGAGATTCACCCCTCCACTTT.

The V gene is TRBV15, the J gene TRBJ1-6; possibly TRBD1 for D (6 bases). Trimming pared 0 bases from V and 8 bases from J, leaving 20 bases between. Germline CDR1 and CDR2: LNHNV and YYDKDF (reference sequence). This CDR3 has 18 amino acids. CDR3 sequence (DNA): TGTGCCACCAGCAGAGATATGATGGGGGGCCGGGGGGATTCACCCCTCCACTTT. It specifies CATSRDMMGGRGDSPLHF.

The genes are TRBV3-1 (or the pseudogene TRBV3-2) and TRBJ1-1; unclear D gene. The germline V and J ends were trimmed by 0 bases and 1 base, with 12 bases remaining between them. This CDR3 is built from 16 residues. Germline V CDR1 and CDR2: LGHDT, YNNKEL (reference sequence). CDR3 amino acids: CASSQDLNSRNTEAFF. The CDR3, as DNA: TGTGCCAGCAGCCAAGATCTAAACAGCAGGAACACTGAAGCTTTCTTT.

This clone was observed at least ten times. J is TRBJ2-5 and V is TRBV7-9, with 10 bases matching TRBD2. Germline assignment: CDR1 SEHNR and CDR2 FQNEAQ (reference sequence). With V trimmed by 1 base and J by 2 bases, 13 bases remained unmatched. The CDR3 runs 19 residues. CDR3 loop: CASSLGNGGSGGSQETQYF. CDR3 in DNA: TGTGCCAGCAGCTTAGGCAACGGTGGTAGCGGGGGGTCACAAGAGACCCAGTACTTC.

The rearrangement joins TRBV7-3 to TRBJ2-2; a possible D gene is TRBD2 (5 bases). Trimming took off 6 bases at V and 1 base at J, with 12 bases between the two ends. The CDR3 has 15 amino acids. Germline V lookup: CDR1 SGHTA, CDR2 FQGTGA. The CDR3 loop reads CASRPGIGNTGELFF. CDR3 nucleotide sequence: TGTGCCAGCAGACCCGGGATTGGGAACACCGGGGAGCTGTTTTTT.

This CDR3 reads CASSLSLYNEQFF. The DNA for the CDR3 is TGTGCCAGCAGTTTATCACTCTACAATGAGCAGTTCTTC. J is TRBJ2-1 and V is TRBV28; D gene uncertain. The CDR3 loop spans 13 amino acids. The V gene lost 1 base and the J gene lost 3 bases, with 4 bases spanning the gap. Germline values: CDR1 MDHEN, CDR2 SYDVKM.

The chain couples TRBV6-5 to TRBJ1-2; D unclear. The CDR3 extends over 14 amino acids. Trimming pared 0 bases from V and 4 bases from J, leaving 9 bases between. Germline V lookup: CDR1 MNHEY, CDR2 SVGAGI. CDR3 DNA sequence: TGTGCCAGCAGTTACTCGAAACAGTTCTATGGCTACACCTTC. Translated, it gives CASSYSKQFYGYTF.

This clone was observed a few times. The chain employs TRBV9 and TRBJ2-1; 7 bases line up with TRBD1. The V gene end was trimmed by 0 bases and the J gene end by 10 bases; junction bases not matched to a gene: 7. Germline lookup yields CDR1 SGDLS and CDR2 YYNGEE. This CDR3 spans 14 amino acids. In DNA form, the CDR3 reads TGTGCCAGCAGCGTAGTAGGGGGCCACGGGGAGCAGTTCTTC. Translation: CASSVVGGHGEQFF.

A single count supports this clone. The chain recombines TRBV2 with TRBJ1-4; D call uncertain. Germline values: CDR1 SNHLY, CDR2 FYNNEI. Trimming left V 6 bases short and J 4 bases short, with 15 bases between. The CDR3 contains 15 residues. Written as DNA, the CDR3 is TGTGCCAGCAGAGCCCGAGGCGATATTAATGAAAAACTGTTTTTT. It is translated as CASRARGDINEKLFF.

The V and J genes are TRBV30 and TRBJ1-6, with 8 bases that match TRBD1. V was clipped by 4 bases and J by 4 bases; unmatched bases: 3. From germline, CDR1 is GTSNPN and CDR2 SVGIG (reference sequence). The CDR3 covers 14 residues. The CDR3 nucleotides read TGTGCCTGGAACAGGGGGGCTTATAATTCACCCCTCCACTTT. Translated, it gives CAWNRGAYNSPLHF.

The CDR3 region has the DNA TGCGCCAGCAGCGAAGGGACAGCCCTATTAAATGAGCAGTTCTTC. Translating gives CASSEGTALLNEQFF. The chain recombines TRBV5-1 with TRBJ2-1, with 7 bases aligning to TRBD1. The CDR3 runs to 15 residues. The V gene's germline CDR1 is SGHRS and CDR2 YFSETQ. V lost 4 bases, J lost 7 bases, and 11 bases stayed unmatched.

The chain recombines TRBV4-3 with TRBJ1-2; possible D gene TRBD1, 6 bases. Germline CDR1 and CDR2: LGHNA and YSLEER. The CDR3 extends over 18 amino acids. Trimming removed 0 bases at V and 3 bases at J, with 20 bases between. In nucleotides, the CDR3 is TGCGCCAGCAGCCAAGAAATTCCGACGGGGGGGGGCGACTATGGCTACACCTTC. This encodes CASSQEIPTGGGDYGYTF.

The chain recombines TRBV12-5 with TRBJ1-3, with D possibly matching TRBD1 (6 bases). Germline lookup yields CDR1 LGHNT and CDR2 FRNRAP. V lost 1 base and J lost 9, with 19 bases in between. This CDR3 has 16 amino acids. The CDR3: CASGLGLTGPAGTIYF. The CDR3 DNA reads TGTGCTAGTGGTTTGGGTTTAACAGGGCCGGCGGGCACCATATATTTT.

V and J are TRBV25-1 and TRBJ1-5, with TRBD1 as a possible D gene (6 bases). Germline CDR1 is MGHDK and CDR2 is SYGVNS. The CDR3 has 15 amino acids. Trimming pared 6 bases from V and 2 bases from J, leaving 14 bases between. This CDR3 reads CASSKGGGGNQPQHF. The CDR3 DNA is TGTGCCAGCAGCAAGGGGGGGGGCGGCAATCAGCCCCAGCATTTT.

This clone occurred a few times. The CDR3 protein is CASSPLAGGAEEQFF. For the CDR3, the DNA is TGTGCCAGTAGCCCCTTAGCGGGGGGGGCTGAAGAGCAGTTCTTC. The chain recombines TRBV19 with TRBJ2-1, with 11 bases that match TRBD2. The V gene's germline CDR1 is LNHDA and CDR2 SQIVND (reference sequence). The V and J ends lost 6 bases and 10 bases, in that order; junction bases with no gene match: 11. The CDR3 runs to 15 residues.

CDR3 in amino acids: CASSVPGLAGRYEQYF. In DNA form, the CDR3 reads TGTGCCAGCAGCGTCCCGGGACTAGCGGGGAGGTACGAGCAGTACTTC. The gene calls are TRBV6-2 or TRBV6-3 and TRBJ2-7; 13 bases agree with TRBD2. The germline V gene encodes CDR1 MNHEY and CDR2 SVGEGT. CDR3 length equals 16 residues. The V gene end was trimmed by 6 bases and the J gene end by 4 bases; junction bases not matched to a gene: 9.

The rearrangement links TRBV9 to TRBJ2-5, with D perhaps TRBD2 (5 bases). The CDR3 is 14 amino acids. Trimming took off 0 bases at V and 7 bases at J, with 13 bases between the two ends. In germline, CDR1 is SGDLS, CDR2 YYNGEE. The CDR3: CASSVASLGGTQYF. In nucleotides, the CDR3 is TGTGCCAGCAGCGTAGCCTCTCTAGGAGGGACCCAGTACTTC.